The clone carrying this TCR beta chain came up once. The source of the sample is a study of blood T cell repertoires in COVID-19. Study summary: Samples representing acute and convalescent COVID-19 were sourced from the United States, Italy and Spain. T cells, B-cell-depleted T cells, or PBMCs supplied cDNA or gDNA.

V shed 5 bases and J 10 bases; nucleotides not matched to a gene: 6. Looked up from germline, CDR1 is LNHDA and CDR2 is SQIVND (reference sequence). This CDR3 has 13 amino acids. As processed by the authors: How many nucleated cells were present was estimated from reference gene primer amplification. TCRdb's copy holds only in-frame clones and misses some; the assay was immunoSEQ multiplex PCR. The V and J calls and clone size come from that table; D and trimming were worked out from the DNA. The sample records tens of thousands of clones, around 63% being singletons. The source of this sequence is a human donor in a cohort sampled during active COVID-19. The source material was peripheral blood. The chain carries TRBV19 and TRBJ1-5, with 9 positions matching TRBD1. The CDR3 here is CASSGQGRGPQHF. For the CDR3, the DNA is TGTGCCAGTAGTGGACAGGGGAGAGGACCCCAGCATTTT.